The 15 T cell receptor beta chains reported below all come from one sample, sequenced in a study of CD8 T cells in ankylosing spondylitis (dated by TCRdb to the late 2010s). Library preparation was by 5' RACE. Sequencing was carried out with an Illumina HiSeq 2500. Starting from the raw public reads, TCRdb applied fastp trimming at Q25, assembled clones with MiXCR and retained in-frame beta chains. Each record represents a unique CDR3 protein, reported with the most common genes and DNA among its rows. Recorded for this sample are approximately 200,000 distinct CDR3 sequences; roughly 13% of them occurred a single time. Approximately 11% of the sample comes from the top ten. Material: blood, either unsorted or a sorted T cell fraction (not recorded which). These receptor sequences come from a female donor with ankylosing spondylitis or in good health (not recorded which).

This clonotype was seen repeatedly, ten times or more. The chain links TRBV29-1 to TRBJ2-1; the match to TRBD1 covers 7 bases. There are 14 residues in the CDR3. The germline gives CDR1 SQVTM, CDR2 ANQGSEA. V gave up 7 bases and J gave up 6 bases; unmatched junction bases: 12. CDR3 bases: TGCAGCGCGTTGACCACAGGGGATTTCAATGAGCAGTTCTTC. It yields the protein CSALTTGDFNEQFF.

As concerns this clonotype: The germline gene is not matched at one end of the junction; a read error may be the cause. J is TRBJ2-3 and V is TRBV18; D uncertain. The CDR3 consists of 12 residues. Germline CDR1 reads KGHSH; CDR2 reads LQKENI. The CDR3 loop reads CASSPSEDMQYF. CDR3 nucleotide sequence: TGTGCCAGCTCACCCAGCGAGGATATGCAGTATTTT. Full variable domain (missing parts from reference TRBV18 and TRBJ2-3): NAGVMQNPRHLVRRRGQEARLRCSPMKGHSHVYWYRQLPEEGLKFMVYLQKENIIDESGMPKERFSAEFPKEGPSILRIQQVVRGDSAAYFCASSPSEDMQYFGPGTRLTVL.

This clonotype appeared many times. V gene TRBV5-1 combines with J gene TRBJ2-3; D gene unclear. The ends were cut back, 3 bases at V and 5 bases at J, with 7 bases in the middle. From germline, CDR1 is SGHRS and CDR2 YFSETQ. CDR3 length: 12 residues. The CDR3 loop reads CASSWQQDTQYF. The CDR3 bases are TGCGCCAGCAGCTGGCAACAAGATACGCAGTATTTT.

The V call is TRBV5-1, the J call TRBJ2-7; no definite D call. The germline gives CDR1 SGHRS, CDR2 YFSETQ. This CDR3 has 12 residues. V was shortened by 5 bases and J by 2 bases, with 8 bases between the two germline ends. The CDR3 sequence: CASRNDAYEQYF. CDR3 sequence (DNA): TGCGCCAGCAGAAATGACGCCTACGAGCAGTACTTC.

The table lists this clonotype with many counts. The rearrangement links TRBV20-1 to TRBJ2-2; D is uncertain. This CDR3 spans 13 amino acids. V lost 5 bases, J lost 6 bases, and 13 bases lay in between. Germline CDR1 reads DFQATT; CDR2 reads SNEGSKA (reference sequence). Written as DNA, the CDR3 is TGCAGTGCTCCACCCTCTGGGTCCGGGGAGCTGTTTTTT. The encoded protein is CSAPPSGSGELFF.

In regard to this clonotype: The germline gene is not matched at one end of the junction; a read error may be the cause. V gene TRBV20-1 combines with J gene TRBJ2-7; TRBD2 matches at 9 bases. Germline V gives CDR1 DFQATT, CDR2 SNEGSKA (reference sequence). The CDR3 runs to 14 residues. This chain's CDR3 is CSASSSGTSCEQYF. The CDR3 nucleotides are TGCAGTGCTAGCTCTAGCGGGACCTCCTGCGAGCAGTACTTC.

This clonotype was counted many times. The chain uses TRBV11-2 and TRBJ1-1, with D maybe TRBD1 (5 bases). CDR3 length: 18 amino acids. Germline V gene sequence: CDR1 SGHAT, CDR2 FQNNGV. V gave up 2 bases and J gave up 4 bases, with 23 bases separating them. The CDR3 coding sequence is TGTGCCAGCAGCTTAAGTTTGTTCTTCGGGGGAACTTTCACTGAAGCTTTCTTT. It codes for CASSLSLFFGGTFTEAFF.

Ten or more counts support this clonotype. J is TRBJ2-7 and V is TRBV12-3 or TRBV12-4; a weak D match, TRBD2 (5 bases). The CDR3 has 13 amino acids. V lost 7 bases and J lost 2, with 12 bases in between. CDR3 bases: TGTGCCAGCACATACTCCGGGACCTACGAGCAGTACTTC. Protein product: CASTYSGTYEQYF.

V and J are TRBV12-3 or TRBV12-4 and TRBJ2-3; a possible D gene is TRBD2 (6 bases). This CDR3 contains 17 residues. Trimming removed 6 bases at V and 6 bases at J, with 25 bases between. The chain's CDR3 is CASRSPVAGPLGDTQYF. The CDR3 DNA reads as TGTGCCAGCAGGTCGCCGGTGGCGGGACCCTTGGGTGATACGCAGTATTTT.

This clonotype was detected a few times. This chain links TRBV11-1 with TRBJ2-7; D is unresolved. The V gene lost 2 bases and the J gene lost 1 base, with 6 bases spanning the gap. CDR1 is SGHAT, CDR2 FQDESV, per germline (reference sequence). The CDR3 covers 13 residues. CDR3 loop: CASSLPPSYEQYF. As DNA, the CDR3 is TGTGCCAGCAGCTTACCTCCGTCCTACGAGCAGTACTTC.

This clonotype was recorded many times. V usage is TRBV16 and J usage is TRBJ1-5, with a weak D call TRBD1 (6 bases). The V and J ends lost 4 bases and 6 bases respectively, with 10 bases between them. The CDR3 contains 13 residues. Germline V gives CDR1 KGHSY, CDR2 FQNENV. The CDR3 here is CASSLSGVQPQHF. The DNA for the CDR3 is TGTGCCAGCAGCCTTTCAGGGGTTCAGCCCCAGCATTTT.

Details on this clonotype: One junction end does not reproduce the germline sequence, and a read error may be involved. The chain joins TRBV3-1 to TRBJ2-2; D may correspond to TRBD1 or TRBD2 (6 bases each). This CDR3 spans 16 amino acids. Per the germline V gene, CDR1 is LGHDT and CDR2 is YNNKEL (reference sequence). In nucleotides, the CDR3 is TGTGCCAGTAGCCAGTGGAGGGGGGTCTACACCAGGGAGCTGTTTTTT. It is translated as CASSQWRGVYTRELFF.

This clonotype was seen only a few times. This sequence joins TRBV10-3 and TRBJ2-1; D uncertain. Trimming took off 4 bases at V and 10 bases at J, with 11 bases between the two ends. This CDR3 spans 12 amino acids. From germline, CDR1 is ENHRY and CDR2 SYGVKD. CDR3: CAISVQLSEQFF. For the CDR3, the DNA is TGTGCCATCAGTGTTCAATTAAGCGAGCAGTTCTTC.

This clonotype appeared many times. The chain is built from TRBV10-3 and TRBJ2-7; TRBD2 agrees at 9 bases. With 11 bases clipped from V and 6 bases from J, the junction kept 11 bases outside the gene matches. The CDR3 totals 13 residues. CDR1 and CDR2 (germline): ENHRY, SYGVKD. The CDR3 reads CAALEAGGSEQYF. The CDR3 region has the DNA TGTGCCGCCTTAGAAGCGGGAGGATCCGAGCAGTACTTC.

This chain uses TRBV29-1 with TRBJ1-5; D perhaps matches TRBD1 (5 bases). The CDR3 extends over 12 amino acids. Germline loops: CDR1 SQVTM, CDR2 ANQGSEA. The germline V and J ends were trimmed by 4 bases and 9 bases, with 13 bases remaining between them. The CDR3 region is CSVGGGTRPQHF. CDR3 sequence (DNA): TGCAGCGTTGGGGGGGGGACTCGGCCCCAGCATTTT.